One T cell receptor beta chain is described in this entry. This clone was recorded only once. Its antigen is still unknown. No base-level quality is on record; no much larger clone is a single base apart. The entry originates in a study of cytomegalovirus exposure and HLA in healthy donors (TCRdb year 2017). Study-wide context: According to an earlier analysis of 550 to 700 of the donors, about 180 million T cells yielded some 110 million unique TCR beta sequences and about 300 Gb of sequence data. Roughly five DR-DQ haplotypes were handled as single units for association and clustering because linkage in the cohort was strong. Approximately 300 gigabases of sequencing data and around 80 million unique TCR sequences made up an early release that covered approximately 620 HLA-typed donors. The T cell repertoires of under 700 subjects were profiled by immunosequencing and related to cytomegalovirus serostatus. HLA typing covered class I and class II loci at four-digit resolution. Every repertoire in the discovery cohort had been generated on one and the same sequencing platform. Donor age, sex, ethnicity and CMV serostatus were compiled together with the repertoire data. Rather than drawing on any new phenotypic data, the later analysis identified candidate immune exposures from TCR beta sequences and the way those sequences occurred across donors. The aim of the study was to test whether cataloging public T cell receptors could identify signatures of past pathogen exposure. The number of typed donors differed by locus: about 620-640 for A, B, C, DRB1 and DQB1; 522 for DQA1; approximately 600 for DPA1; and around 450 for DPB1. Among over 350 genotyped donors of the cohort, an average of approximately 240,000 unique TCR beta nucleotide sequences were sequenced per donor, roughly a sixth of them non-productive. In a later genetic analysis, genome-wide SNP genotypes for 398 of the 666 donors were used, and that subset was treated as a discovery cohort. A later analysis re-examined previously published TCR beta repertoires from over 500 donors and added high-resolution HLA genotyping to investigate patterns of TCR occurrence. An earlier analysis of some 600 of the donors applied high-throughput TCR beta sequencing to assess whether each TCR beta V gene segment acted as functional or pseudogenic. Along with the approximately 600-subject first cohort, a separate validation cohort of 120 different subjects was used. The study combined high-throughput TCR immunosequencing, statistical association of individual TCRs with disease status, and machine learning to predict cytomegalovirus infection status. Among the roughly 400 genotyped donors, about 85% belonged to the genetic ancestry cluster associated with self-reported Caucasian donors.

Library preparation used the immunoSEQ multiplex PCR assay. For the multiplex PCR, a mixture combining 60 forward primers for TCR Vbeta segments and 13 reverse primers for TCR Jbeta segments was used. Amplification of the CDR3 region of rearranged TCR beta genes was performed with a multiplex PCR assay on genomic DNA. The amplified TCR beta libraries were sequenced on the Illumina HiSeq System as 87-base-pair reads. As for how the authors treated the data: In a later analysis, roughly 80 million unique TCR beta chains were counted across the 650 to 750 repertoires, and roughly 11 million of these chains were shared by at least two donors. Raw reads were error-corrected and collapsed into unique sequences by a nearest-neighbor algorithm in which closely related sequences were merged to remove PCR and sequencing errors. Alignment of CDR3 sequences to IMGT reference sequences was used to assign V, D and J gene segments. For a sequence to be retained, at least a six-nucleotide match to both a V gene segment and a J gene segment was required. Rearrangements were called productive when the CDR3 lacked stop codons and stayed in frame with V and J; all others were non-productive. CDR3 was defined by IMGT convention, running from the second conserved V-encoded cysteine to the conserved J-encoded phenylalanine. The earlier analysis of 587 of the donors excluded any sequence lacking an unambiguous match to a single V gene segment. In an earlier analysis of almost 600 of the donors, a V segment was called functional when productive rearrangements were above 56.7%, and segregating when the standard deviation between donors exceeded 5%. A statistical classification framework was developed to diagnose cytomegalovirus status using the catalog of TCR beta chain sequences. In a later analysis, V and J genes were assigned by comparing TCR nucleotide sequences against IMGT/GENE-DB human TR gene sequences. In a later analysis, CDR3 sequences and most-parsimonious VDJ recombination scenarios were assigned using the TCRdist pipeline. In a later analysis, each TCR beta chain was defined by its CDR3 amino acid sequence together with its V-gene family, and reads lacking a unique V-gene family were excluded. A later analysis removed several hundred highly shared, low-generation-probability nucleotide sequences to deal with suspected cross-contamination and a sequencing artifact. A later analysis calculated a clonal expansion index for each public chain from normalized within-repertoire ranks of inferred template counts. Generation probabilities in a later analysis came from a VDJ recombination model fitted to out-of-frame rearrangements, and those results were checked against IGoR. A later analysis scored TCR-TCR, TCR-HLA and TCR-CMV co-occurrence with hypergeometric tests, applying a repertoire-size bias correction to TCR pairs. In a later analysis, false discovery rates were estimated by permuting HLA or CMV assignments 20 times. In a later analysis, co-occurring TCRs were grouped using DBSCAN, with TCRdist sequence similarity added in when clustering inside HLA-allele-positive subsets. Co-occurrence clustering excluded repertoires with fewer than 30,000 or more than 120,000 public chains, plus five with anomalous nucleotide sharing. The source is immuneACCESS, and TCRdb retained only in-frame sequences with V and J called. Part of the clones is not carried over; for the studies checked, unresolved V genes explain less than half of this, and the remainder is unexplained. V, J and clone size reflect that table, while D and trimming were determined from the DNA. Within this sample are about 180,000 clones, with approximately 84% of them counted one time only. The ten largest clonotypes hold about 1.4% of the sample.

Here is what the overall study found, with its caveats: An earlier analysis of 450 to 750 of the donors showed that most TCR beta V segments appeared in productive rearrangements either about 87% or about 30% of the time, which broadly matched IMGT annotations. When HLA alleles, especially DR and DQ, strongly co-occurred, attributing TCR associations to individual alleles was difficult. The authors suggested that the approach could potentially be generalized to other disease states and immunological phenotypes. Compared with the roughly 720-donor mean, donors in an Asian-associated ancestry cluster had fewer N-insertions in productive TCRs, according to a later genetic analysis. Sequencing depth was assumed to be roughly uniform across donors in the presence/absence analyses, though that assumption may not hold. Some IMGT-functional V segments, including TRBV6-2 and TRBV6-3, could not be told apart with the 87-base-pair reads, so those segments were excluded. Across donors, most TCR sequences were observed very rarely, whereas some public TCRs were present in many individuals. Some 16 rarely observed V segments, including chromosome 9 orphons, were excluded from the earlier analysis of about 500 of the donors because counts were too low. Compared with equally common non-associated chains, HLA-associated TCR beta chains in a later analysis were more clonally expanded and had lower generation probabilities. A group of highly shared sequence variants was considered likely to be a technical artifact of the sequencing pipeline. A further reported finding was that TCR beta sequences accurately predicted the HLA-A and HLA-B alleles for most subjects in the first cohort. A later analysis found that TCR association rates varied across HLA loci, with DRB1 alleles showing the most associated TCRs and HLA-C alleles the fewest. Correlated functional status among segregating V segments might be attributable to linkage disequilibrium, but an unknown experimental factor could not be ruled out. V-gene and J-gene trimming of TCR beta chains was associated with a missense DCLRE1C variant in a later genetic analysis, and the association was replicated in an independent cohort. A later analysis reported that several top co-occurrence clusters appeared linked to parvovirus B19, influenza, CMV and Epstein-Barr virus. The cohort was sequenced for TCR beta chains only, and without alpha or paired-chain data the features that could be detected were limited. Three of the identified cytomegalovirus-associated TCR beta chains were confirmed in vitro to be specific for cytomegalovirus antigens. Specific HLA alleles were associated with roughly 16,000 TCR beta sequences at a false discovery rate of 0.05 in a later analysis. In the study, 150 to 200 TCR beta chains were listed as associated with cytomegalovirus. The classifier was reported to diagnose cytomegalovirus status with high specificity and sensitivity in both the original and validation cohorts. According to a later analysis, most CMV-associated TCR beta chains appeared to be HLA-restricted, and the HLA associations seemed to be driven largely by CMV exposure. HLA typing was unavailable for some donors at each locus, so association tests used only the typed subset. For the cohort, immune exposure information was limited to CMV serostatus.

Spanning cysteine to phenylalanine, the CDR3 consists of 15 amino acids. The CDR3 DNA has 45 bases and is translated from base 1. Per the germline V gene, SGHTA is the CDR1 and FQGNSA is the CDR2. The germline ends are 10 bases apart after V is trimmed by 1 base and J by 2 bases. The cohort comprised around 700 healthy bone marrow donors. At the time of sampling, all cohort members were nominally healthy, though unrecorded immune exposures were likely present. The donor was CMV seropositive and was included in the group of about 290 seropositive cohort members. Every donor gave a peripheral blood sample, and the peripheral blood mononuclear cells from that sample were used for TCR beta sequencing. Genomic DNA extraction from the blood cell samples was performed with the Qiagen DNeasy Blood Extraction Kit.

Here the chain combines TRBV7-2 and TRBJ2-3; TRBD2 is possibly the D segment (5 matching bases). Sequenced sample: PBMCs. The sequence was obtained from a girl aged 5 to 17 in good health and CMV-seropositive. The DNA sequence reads TGTGCCAGCAGCTTAGTGGGAGTTCCCACAGATACGCAGTATTTT. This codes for CASSLVGVPTDTQYF.